This passage covers 28 T cell receptor beta chains from one sample sequenced in a study of PD-1 blockade in classical Hodgkin lymphoma. Time point reported: cycle 4 day 1 (C4D1), after more than 5 weeks of nivolumab. All the patients suffered relapse after autologous stem cell transplantation, and brentuximab vedotin exposure differed. The data were produced by immunoSEQ multiplex PCR, yet TCRdb's version contains in-frame clones alone and is incomplete. The repertoire holds about 96,000 clones, with about 93% as singletons. The material sequenced was peripheral blood mononuclear cells (PBMCs), taken before the fourth cycle of nivolumab. The receptor set was obtained from a human donor with classical Hodgkin lymphoma.

The rearrangement joins TRBV7-8 to TRBJ1-4, with TRBD1 as a possible D gene (5 bases). Germline CDR1 reads SGHVS; CDR2 reads FQNEAQ. CDR3 length: 18 amino acids. V shed 1 base and J shed 5 bases, with 20 bases lying between them. The CDR3 sequence is CASSLELTGAGGNEKLFF. The CDR3 DNA is TGTGCCAGCAGCTTAGAACTCACTGGGGCAGGCGGGAATGAAAAACTGTTTTTT. The full variable domain, its missing parts supplied by reference TRBV7-8 and TRBJ1-4, is GAGVSQSPRYKVAKRGQDVALRCDPISGHVSLFWYQQALGQGPEFLTYFQNEAQLDKSGLPSDRFFAERPEGSVSTLKIQRTQQEDSAVYLCASSLELTGAGGNEKLFFGSGTQLSVL.

The J gene is TRBJ2-2, the V gene TRBV18; 11 nucleotides line up with TRBD2. J gave up 8 bases and V 6 bases, and 8 bases lay outside the gene matches. This CDR3 has 15 amino acids. Germline loops: CDR1 KGHSH, CDR2 LQKENI. Here the CDR3 reads CASSLLAGAQGELFF. In DNA form, the CDR3 reads TGTGCCAGCTCCCTACTAGCGGGAGCCCAGGGGGAGCTGTTTTTT. The full variable domain, rest sourced from reference TRBV18 and TRBJ2-2, is NAGVMQNPRHLVRRRGQEARLRCSPMKGHSHVYWYRQLPEEGLKFMVYLQKENIIDESGMPKERFSAEFPKEGPSILRIQQVVRGDSAAYFCASSLLAGAQGELFFGEGSRLTVL.

The chain uses TRBV4-1 and TRBJ1-5; D might be TRBD1 (6 bases). Germline V gene lookup returns CDR1 MGHRA and CDR2 YSYEKL. The CDR3 is 15 residues long. V lost 4 bases to trimming and J lost 4 bases, with 14 bases between them. The CDR3 here is CASSRTGTPNQPQHF. The DNA for the CDR3 is TGCGCCAGCAGCCGCACCGGGACACCTAATCAGCCCCAGCATTTT.

The chain carries TRBV2 and TRBJ2-6; D call uncertain. The CDR3 loop spans 17 amino acids. Germline-derived CDR1 and CDR2 are SNHLY and FYNNEI. V was cut by 0 bases and J by 1 base, with 10 bases left in between. As DNA, the CDR3 is TGTGCCAGCAGTGAAGCGCTTCTGCCGTCTGGGGCCAACGTCCTGACTTTC. It encodes CASSEALLPSGANVLTF.

The V and J genes are TRBV7-8 and TRBJ2-7; D is ambiguous. The length of the CDR3 is 13 residues. CDR1 is SGHVS and CDR2 is FQNEAQ in the germline V gene. The V end was cut by 1 base, the J end by 3 bases, with 7 bases between. The CDR3: CASSLEDNYEQYF. The CDR3 DNA reads as TGTGCCAGCAGCTTAGAAGACAACTACGAGCAGTACTTC.

The CDR3 coding sequence is TGCGCCAGCAGCAGGGACAGGGTTGGAAAACTGTTTTTT. This sequence encodes CASSRDRVGKLFF. The chain has TRBV5-1 and TRBJ1-4; 9 nucleotides agree with TRBD1. Trimming removed 4 bases from V and 10 bases from J; junction bases left unmatched: 5. The CDR3 length is 13 residues. Germline-derived CDR1 and CDR2 are SGHRS and YFSETQ.

Only one count was recorded for this clone. The chain carries TRBV7-8 and TRBJ2-2, with 7 bases matching TRBD2. CDR1 SGHVS and CDR2 FQNEAQ come from the germline V gene. With V trimmed by 5 bases and J by 3 bases, 15 bases remained unmatched. The CDR3 is made up of 18 amino acids. The CDR3: CASSTRSLPSGDTGELFF. The CDR3 DNA sequence: TGTGCCAGCAGCACCCGCTCCCTCCCTAGCGGTGACACCGGGGAGCTGTTTTTT.

The genes are TRBV9 and TRBJ2-7, with 9 bases aligning to TRBD2. After removal of 2 bases from V and 4 bases from J, the junction contained 7 bases not matched to a gene. The length of the CDR3 is 15 residues. Germline CDR1 reads SGDLS; CDR2 reads YYNGEE. The CDR3 loop is CASSVGSSGTYEQYF. In DNA form, the CDR3 reads TGTGCCAGCAGCGTGGGGTCTAGCGGGACTTACGAGCAGTACTTC.

The V and J genes are TRBV9 and TRBJ2-5; 12 bases are shared with TRBD2. This CDR3 region has 18 residues. Germline CDR1 reads SGDLS; CDR2 reads YYNGEE. Germline trimming cut 2 bases from V and 5 bases from J; bases unmatched to any gene: 13. CDR3 DNA sequence: TGTGCCAGCAGCGTGGAGGGAACTAGCGGGAGGTCGGGGGAGACCCAGTACTTC. Encoded protein: CASSVEGTSGRSGETQYF.

This sequence joins TRBV9 and TRBJ2-6, with D unclear. Germline V gene lookup returns CDR1 SGDLS and CDR2 YYNGEE. V was cut by 5 bases and J by 0 bases, with 3 bases left in between. CDR3 length: 13 amino acids. DNA for the CDR3: TGTGCCAGCAGTATCTCTGGGGCCAACGTCCTGACTTTC. This translates into CASSISGANVLTF.

V is TRBV6-5 and J is TRBJ2-7; weak D call: TRBD2 (6 bases). This CDR3 has 14 amino acids. In germline, CDR1 is MNHEY, CDR2 SVGAGI. The ends were cut back, 4 bases at V and 4 bases at J, with 14 bases in the middle. The CDR3 bases are TGTGCCAGCAGTTCGCTGGGGAGCGGGTACGAGCAGTACTTC. Translated, it gives CASSSLGSGYEQYF.

The chain has TRBV5-1 and TRBJ2-1, with D unresolved. The CDR3 totals 14 residues. Germline assignment: CDR1 SGHRS and CDR2 YFSETQ. V lost 0 bases to trimming and J lost 3 bases, with 7 bases between them. CDR3 loop: CASSLGPDYNEQFF. The CDR3 DNA is TGCGCCAGCAGCTTGGGGCCAGACTACAATGAGCAGTTCTTC.

J is TRBJ2-5 and V is TRBV28; D remains ambiguous. Trimming cost V 7 bases and J 1 base, with 7 bases left between them. There are 12 residues in the CDR3. The germline V gene has CDR1 MDHEN and CDR2 SYDVKM. CDR3 in amino acids: CASIEPQETQYF. The CDR3 DNA reads as TGTGCCAGCATAGAGCCCCAAGAGACCCAGTACTTC.

This clone occurred a few times. This sequence joins TRBV30 and TRBJ1-5; D uncertain. Germline V gene data show CDR1 as GTSNPN and CDR2 as SVGIG (reference sequence). The CDR3 is made up of 13 amino acids. With 0 bases removed from V and 2 bases from J, the gap between germline ends came to 5 bases. Here the CDR3 DNA reads TGTGCCTGGAGTGTGGAACGCAATCAGCCCCAGCATTTT. This encodes CAWSVERNQPQHF.

The V call is TRBV27, the J call TRBJ2-1, with TRBD2 identical over 8 bases. The germline V gene encodes CDR1 MNHEY and CDR2 SMNVEV (reference sequence). V shed 2 bases and J 7 bases; nucleotides not matched to a gene: 7. This CDR3 is built from 15 residues. The CDR3 DNA sequence: TGTGCCAGCAGTTTACGGACTAGCTCCCCTAATGAGCAGTTCTTC. Amino acid sequence: CASSLRTSSPNEQFF.

This clone was seen only a few times. The chain has TRBV6-1 and TRBJ1-2; D is undetermined. With 6 bases removed from V and 3 bases from J, the gap between germline ends came to 5 bases. Per the germline V gene, CDR1 is MNHNS and CDR2 is SASEGT. This CDR3 contains 11 residues. The CDR3 DNA reads TGTGCCAGCAGGAGGGACTATGGCTACACCTTC. Encoded protein: CASRRDYGYTF.

The rearrangement links TRBV5-4 to TRBJ2-1, with 8 bases fitting TRBD2. Germline CDR1 is SGHNT and CDR2 is YYREEE (reference sequence). The CDR3 runs 14 residues. The V segment lost 2 bases and the J segment 6 bases; nucleotides outside the gene matches: 4. The CDR3, as DNA: TGTGCCAGCAGCTTAGGACTAGCCTCCAATGAGCAGTTCTTC. This sequence encodes CASSLGLASNEQFF.

The rearrangement links TRBV15 to TRBJ2-5; no firm D call. Trimming removed 0 bases from V and 4 bases from J, with 6 bases in between. The CDR3 sequence is 13 residues long. Germline CDR1 reads LNHNV; CDR2 reads YYDKDF (reference sequence). Written as DNA, the CDR3 is TGTGCCACCAGCAGAGATCCTCGAGAGACCCAGTACTTC. Translation: CATSRDPRETQYF.

The V gene is TRBV27, the J gene TRBJ2-7; D is uncertain. The germline V and J ends were trimmed by 4 bases and 2 bases, with 9 bases remaining between them. The germline V gene encodes CDR1 MNHEY and CDR2 SMNVEV (reference sequence). The CDR3 runs to 13 residues. The CDR3 here is CASSSFSTYEQYF. CDR3 DNA sequence: TGTGCCAGCAGTTCATTCAGTACCTACGAGCAGTACTTC.

This clone was observed a single time. The CDR3 DNA reads as TGCGCCAGCAGCCAAGTGCCGACAGGGGACTATGGCTACACCTTC. This translates into CASSQVPTGDYGYTF. The chain employs TRBV4-1 and TRBJ1-2, with 8 bases that match TRBD1. Germline CDR1 and CDR2: MGHRA and YSYEKL. This CDR3 has 15 residues. Trimming cost V 1 base and J 3 bases; bases outside gene matches: 4.

This chain links TRBV12-5 with TRBJ1-1; D call uncertain. Germline lookup yields CDR1 LGHNT and CDR2 FRNRAP. The CDR3 loop spans 10 amino acids. The CDR3 loop is CAAVYRGAFF. The CDR3 coding sequence is TGTGCCGCTGTTTATCGCGGGGCTTTCTTT.

The rearrangement joins TRBV6-5 to TRBJ2-7, with 9 bases identical to TRBD1. V dropped 6 bases and J dropped 2; count of bases not matched to a gene: 8. CDR1 is MNHEY and CDR2 is SVGAGI in the germline V gene. The CDR3 contains 15 residues. The CDR3 loop reads CASSRGTGKTYEQYF. CDR3 nucleotides: TGTGCCAGCAGCCGCGGGACAGGGAAGACCTACGAGCAGTACTTC.

This chain connects TRBV2 to TRBJ1-2, with 7 positions matching TRBD1. The trim removed 7 bases at V and 8 bases at J, leaving 7 bases unmatched. The CDR3 contains 12 residues. CDR1 and CDR2 from the germline V gene are SNHLY and FYNNEI. CDR3 sequence (DNA): TGTGCCAGCACATTGACAGGGACGGGCTACACCTTC. Protein product: CASTLTGTGYTF.

The chain recombines TRBV5-1 with TRBJ2-2; 11 positions agree with TRBD2. CDR3 length: 18 residues. The V gene's germline CDR1 is SGHRS and CDR2 YFSETQ. V dropped 7 bases and J dropped 4; count of bases not matched to a gene: 15. The DNA for the CDR3 is TGCGCCAGCGGGGACTTAGCGGGAGGGCCCCGAGGCACCGGGGAGCTGTTTTTT. This codes for CASGDLAGGPRGTGELFF.

The V call is TRBV7-9, the J call TRBJ2-3; 9 nucleotides match TRBD2. Germline V lookup: CDR1 SEHNR, CDR2 FQNEAQ (reference sequence). The CDR3 is 17 amino acids. Trimming took 5 bases from V and 3 from J; bases not matched to a gene: 12. The CDR3 nucleotides read TGTGCCAGCAGCCCCGCCGGCGGGAGGGTCACAACAGATACGCAGTATTTT. It translates to CASSPAGGRVTTDTQYF.

CDR3 nucleotide sequence: TGTGCCAGCAGTTATAGTAGCGGGAGAAGCAATGAGCAGTTCTTC. Amino acids: CASSYSSGRSNEQFF. V usage is TRBV6-6 and J usage is TRBJ2-1; 9 nucleotides line up with TRBD2. The CDR3 is 15 residues long. Trimming at V came to 3 bases and at J to 6 bases, leaving 6 bases not matched to a gene. Germline V gene data show CDR1 as MNHNY and CDR2 as SVGAGI (reference sequence).

The V call is TRBV30, the J call TRBJ2-7; D ambiguous. This CDR3 has 11 amino acids. CDR1 and CDR2 from the germline V gene are GTSNPN and SVGIG (reference sequence). V was pared by 0 bases and J by 3 bases, with 3 bases between. This chain's CDR3 is CAWSVRYEQYF. CDR3 sequence (DNA): TGTGCCTGGAGTGTACGCTACGAGCAGTACTTC.

The chain employs TRBV7-2 and TRBJ2-5; 7 bases match TRBD1. CDR1 is SGHTA and CDR2 is FQGNSA in the germline V gene. The junction had 6 bases not matched to a gene; V was cut back by 3 bases and J by 5 bases. This CDR3 contains 14 residues. The CDR3 sequence: CASSLNRGWETQYF. CDR3 in DNA: TGTGCCAGCAGCTTGAACAGGGGTTGGGAGACCCAGTACTTC.